This T cell receptor (beta chain) was profiled in a study of cytomegalovirus exposure and HLA in healthy donors. As for the study in general: Falling in the Caucasian-associated ancestry cluster were about 80% of around 370 genotyped donors.

Study-level results: A later analysis reportedly found that, within productive TCRs, an Asian-associated ancestry cluster had fewer N-insertions than the mean observed across the roughly 700 donors. Donor immune exposure was known only as CMV serostatus.

The CDR3 contains 17 residues. Germline V gene lookup returns CDR1 SGHNT and CDR2 YYREEE (reference sequence). Unmatched junction bases numbered 13, after V lost 2 bases and J lost 7 bases. Concerning this clone: Its antigen is still unknown.

Use of 60 Vbeta and 13 Jbeta primers characterized the PCR. Here immunoSEQ multiplex PCR was the method, and the copy in TCRdb shows in-frame clones only, minus some. The sample consists of about 200,000 clones, roughly 80% of them appearing once. This sequence joins TRBV5-4 and TRBJ2-1, with 9 bases matching TRBD2. Input material: PBMCs. This receptor was taken from a male donor in good health and CMV-seropositive. CDR3 region: CASSFPVTRGGVNEQFF. CDR3 sequence (DNA): TGTGCCAGCAGCTTTCCCGTCACGCGCGGGGGGGTTAATGAGCAGTTCTTC.